This is a list of T cell receptor beta chains from one sample in a study of vaccination and CD4 T cells after COVID-19. TCRdb re-analysed the PCR reads in MiXCR, keeping a single row per CDR3 protein. Found here are about 16,000 distinct CDR3 sequences, approximately 50% of them singletons; the top ten hold around 26%. The antigens these receptors bind are not known. This specimen consisted of cultured CD4+ T cells from blood, obtained after SARS-CoV-2 vaccination. The receptors derive from a human donor with COVID-19. The CDR3 runs from the conserved cysteine through the conserved F or W. Each record gives: clone size, J gene, V gene, D gene, CDR3 DNA, CDR3 protein. A D gene is named only where the DNA matches it firmly. A row's size may be missing; if present it is once, few, many or a size class.

abundance: few
j_gene: TRBJ1-6
v_gene: TRBV19
d_gene: TRBD1
CDR3nt: TGTGCCAGTACCGGGACAGGGGGTAATTCACCCCTCCACTTT
CDR3aa: CASTGTGGNSPLHF

abundance: -
j_gene: TRBJ1-6
v_gene: TRBV20-1
d_gene: -
CDR3nt: TGCAGTGCTAGTCAGGGGAATTCACCCCTCCACTTT
CDR3aa: CSASQGNSPLHF

abundance: once
j_gene: TRBJ1-3
v_gene: TRBV15
d_gene: -
CDR3nt: TGTGCCACCAGAAACCGACCAGGCATCTCTGGAAACACCATATATTTT
CDR3aa: CATRNRPGISGNTIYF

abundance: -
j_gene: TRBJ2-5
v_gene: TRBV4-1
d_gene: -
CDR3nt: TGCGCCAGCAGCCAAGGACAGGCTGTAGAGACCCAGTACTTC
CDR3aa: CASSQGQAVETQYF

abundance: -
j_gene: TRBJ2-3
v_gene: TRBV10-1
d_gene: TRBD2
CDR3nt: TGCGCCAGCAAGGGTAGCGGGGGCACAGATACGCAGTATTTT
CDR3aa: CASKGSGGTDTQYF

abundance: -
j_gene: TRBJ2-7
v_gene: TRBV4-2
d_gene: TRBD1
CDR3nt: TGTGCCAGCAGCCTGGTCGGACAGGCGGCCTACGAGCAGTACTTC
CDR3aa: CASSLVGQAAYEQYF

abundance: -
j_gene: TRBJ1-5
v_gene: TRBV12-3/TRBV12-4
d_gene: TRBD1
CDR3nt: TGTGCCAGCAGTCAAGGGACAGGGGGCGGCAATCAGCCCCAGCATTTT
CDR3aa: CASSQGTGGGNQPQHF

abundance: -
j_gene: TRBJ2-7
v_gene: TRBV9
d_gene: -
CDR3nt: TGTGCCAGCAGAGACAGTCTCCTCTACGAGCAGTACTTC
CDR3aa: CASRDSLLYEQYF

abundance: -
j_gene: TRBJ1-2
v_gene: TRBV14
d_gene: -
CDR3nt: TGTGCCAGCAGCCAAGGGGCAAGTTACTATGGCTACACCTTC
CDR3aa: CASSQGASYYGYTF

abundance: -
j_gene: TRBJ2-7
v_gene: TRBV5-4
d_gene: -
CDR3nt: TGTGCCAGCAGCTCGCACAGGAGTTCGGGTGAATACGAGCAGTACTTC
CDR3aa: CASSSHRSSGEYEQYF

abundance: few
j_gene: TRBJ1-5
v_gene: TRBV27
d_gene: -
CDR3nt: TGTGCCAGCAGATTGGGGTCGTATAGCAATCAGCCCCAGCATTTT
CDR3aa: CASRLGSYSNQPQHF

abundance: -
j_gene: TRBJ1-1
v_gene: TRBV18
d_gene: -
CDR3nt: TGTGCCAGCTCACGCTCAATGAACACTGAAGCTTTCTTT
CDR3aa: CASSRSMNTEAFF

abundance: -
j_gene: TRBJ1-2
v_gene: TRBV7-6
d_gene: -
CDR3nt: TGTGCCAGCAGCCCACGGGGACGGGGTGGCTACACCTTC
CDR3aa: CASSPRGRGGYTF

abundance: -
j_gene: TRBJ1-1
v_gene: TRBV7-8
d_gene: -
CDR3nt: TGTGCCAGTCGGGGAGGGAACACTGAAGCTTTCTTT
CDR3aa: CASRGGNTEAFF

abundance: few
j_gene: TRBJ1-5
v_gene: TRBV20-1
d_gene: -
CDR3nt: TGCAGTGCTAGCCCAGATCAGCCCCAGCATTTT
CDR3aa: CSASPDQPQHF

abundance: -
j_gene: TRBJ1-1
v_gene: TRBV6-1
d_gene: -
CDR3nt: TGTGCCAGCAGCCCAGGAGCTGGAGCTTTCTTT
CDR3aa: CASSPGAGAFF

abundance: -
j_gene: TRBJ1-1
v_gene: TRBV14
d_gene: -
CDR3nt: TGTGCCAGCAGCCAATTTGGACCCCGGGGGACTGAAGCTTTCTTT
CDR3aa: CASSQFGPRGTEAFF

abundance: few
j_gene: TRBJ2-3
v_gene: TRBV20-1
d_gene: -
CDR3nt: TGCAGTGCTAGTGGTGAGACAGATACGCAGTATTTT
CDR3aa: CSASGETDTQYF

abundance: -
j_gene: TRBJ1-2
v_gene: TRBV6-5
d_gene: TRBD1
CDR3nt: TGTGCCAGCAGTTACTCGGGACAGATATCTAACTATGGCTACACCTTC
CDR3aa: CASSYSGQISNYGYTF

abundance: once
j_gene: TRBJ1-1
v_gene: TRBV9
d_gene: -
CDR3nt: TGTGCCAGCAGGAAGGAGATGAACACTGAAGCTTTCTTT
CDR3aa: CASRKEMNTEAFF

abundance: -
j_gene: TRBJ2-5
v_gene: TRBV7-2
d_gene: TRBD2
CDR3nt: TGTGCCAGCAGCTTAGTTGCTGGGCGGGGGGGCATCGAGACCCAGTACTTC
CDR3aa: CASSLVAGRGGIETQYF

abundance: -
j_gene: TRBJ1-5
v_gene: TRBV7-8
d_gene: TRBD1
CDR3nt: TGTGCCAGCAGCAAATCGGGTGGGGGACAGGACCGTTATAGCAATCAGCCCCAGCATTTT
CDR3aa: CASSKSGGGQDRYSNQPQHF

abundance: -
j_gene: TRBJ2-1
v_gene: TRBV6-1
d_gene: -
CDR3nt: TGTGCCAGCAGCATTCAGGTCGGCTCCTACAATGAGCAGTTCTTC
CDR3aa: CASSIQVGSYNEQFF

abundance: -
j_gene: TRBJ1-1
v_gene: TRBV4-1
d_gene: -
CDR3nt: TGCGCCAGCAGCCTTGCCGGGGCCGAGAAAGCTTTCTTT
CDR3aa: CASSLAGAEKAFF

abundance: -
j_gene: TRBJ2-1
v_gene: TRBV20-1
d_gene: TRBD2
CDR3nt: TGCAGTGCTAGGGGAACACTAGCGGGGAGTCTGGATGAGCAGTTCTTC
CDR3aa: CSARGTLAGSLDEQFF

abundance: medium-sized
j_gene: TRBJ1-5
v_gene: TRBV10-3
d_gene: -
CDR3nt: TGTGCCATCAGTCGGAGACGGGGCAATCAGCCCCAGCATTTT
CDR3aa: CAISRRRGNQPQHF